A selection of T cell receptor beta chains follows, all from one sample in a study of memory CD4+ T cells and cytomegalovirus serostatus. Sequencing was performed with immunoSEQ multiplex PCR; in TCRdb, only in-frame clones are kept and a portion is missing. The sample shows 60,000 to 70,000 clones, around 76% of them seen only once. The sample taken for sequencing was memory CD4+ T cells from blood. The receptor source for this set is an adult in good health and CMV-seropositive. Each CDR3 is given with its conserved first and last residue. D genes are given only for firm matches. Rows give clone size only sometimes, using once, few, many, or a class for an expanded clone.

V gene	CDR3 length	clone size	D gene	J gene	CDR3 protein	CDR3 DNA
TRBV15	20	.	TRBD1	TRBJ2-7	CATSRDRGVGTGTGTYEQYF	TGTGCCACCAGCAGAGATCGAGGCGTCGGAACCGGGACAGGGACCTACGAGCAGTACTTC
TRBV27	15	.	TRBD2	TRBJ2-3	CASSLSGGAPDTQYF	TGTGCCAGCAGTTTATCCGGGGGGGCCCCAGATACGCAGTATTTT
TRBV7-7	14	.	.	TRBJ2-3	CASSPLLGTDTQYF	TGTGCCAGCAGCCCTCTCTTGGGCACAGATACGCAGTATTTT
TRBV25-1	15	.	TRBD2	TRBJ2-3	CASSKRGRSTDTQYF	TGTGCCAGCAGTAAGCGGGGGCGGAGCACAGATACGCAGTATTTT
TRBV25-1	13	few	.	TRBJ1-5	CASSVPNRRPQHF	TGTGCCAGCAGTGTACCTAACAGGCGGCCCCAGCATTTT
TRBV6-6	16	.	.	TRBJ2-3	CASRLDEGGVKDTQYF	TGTGCCAGCAGACTAGATGAGGGGGGCGTAAAGGATACGCAGTATTTT
TRBV4-1	16	.	TRBD1	TRBJ2-2	CASKTTGTANSGELFF	TGCGCCAGCAAAACCACCGGGACAGCCAATTCCGGGGAGCTGTTTTTT
TRBV19	13	.	.	TRBJ1-1	CASTPQGNTEAFF	TGTGCCAGTACCCCACAGGGGAACACTGAAGCTTTCTTT
TRBV12-2	17	.	.	TRBJ2-3	CASRAGTSGSRADTQYF	TGTGCAAGTCGCGCCGGGACTAGCGGGAGTAGGGCAGATACGCAGTATTTT
TRBV25-1	13	once	TRBD1	TRBJ1-2	CASSDLDRGGYTF	TGTGCCAGCAGTGATCTTGACAGGGGCGGCTACACCTTC
TRBV25-1	16	.	.	TRBJ1-1	CASILRRKGPDTEAFF	TGTGCCAGCATTCTGAGGCGTAAGGGGCCGGACACTGAAGCTTTCTTT
TRBV5-1	12	.	.	TRBJ1-2	CASSEFNYGYTF	TGCGCCAGCTCGGAATTTAACTATGGCTACACCTTC
TRBV7-2	14	.	.	TRBJ2-3	CASSSNSGANTQYF	TGTGCCAGCAGCTCGAACTCAGGGGCAAATACGCAGTATTTT
TRBV4-1	19	few	.	TRBJ2-2	CASSRRLLGIPDGTGELFF	TGCGCCAGCAGCCGCAGGCTTCTTGGGATCCCAGATGGCACCGGGGAGCTGTTTTTT
TRBV6-5	15	.	TRBD2	TRBJ2-2	CASTLRTSGTGELFF	TGTGCCAGCACTTTAAGGACTAGCGGGACCGGGGAGCTGTTTTTT
TRBV7-2	14	.	.	TRBJ1-1	CASSLVGGPTEAFF	TGTGCCAGCAGCTTAGTTGGCGGCCCCACTGAAGCTTTCTTT
TRBV5-6	16	few	TRBD2	TRBJ2-3	CASTLAGGPHTDTQYF	TGTGCCAGCACTTTAGCGGGGGGGCCACATACAGATACGCAGTATTTT
TRBV28	17	.	TRBD2	TRBJ2-1	CASSLAPLAGAGNEQFF	TGTGCCAGCAGTTTAGCTCCCCTAGCGGGAGCAGGCAATGAGCAGTTCTTC
TRBV2	13	.	.	TRBJ2-7	CASNPRARGEQYF	TGTGCCAGCAACCCCAGGGCCAGAGGCGAGCAGTACTTC
TRBV28	14	medium-sized	.	TRBJ1-1	CASSRKGRNTEAFF	TGTGCCAGCAGTCGAAAGGGACGGAACACTGAAGCTTTCTTT
TRBV4-1	15	few	.	TRBJ2-6	CASSPTTSGANVLTF	TGCGCCAGCAGCCCTACAACCTCTGGGGCCAACGTCCTGACTTTC
TRBV2	13	.	.	TRBJ2-5	CASSWQSSETQYF	TGTGCCAGCAGTTGGCAGTCCTCTGAGACCCAGTACTTC
TRBV5-1	14	.	.	TRBJ2-3	CASRWTASTDTQYF	TGCGCCAGCAGATGGACGGCCAGCACAGATACGCAGTATTTT
TRBV7-2	15	.	.	TRBJ1-3	CASSLAGYSGNTIYF	TGTGCCAGCAGCTTAGCAGGATACTCTGGAAACACCATATATTTT
TRBV30	12	.	.	TRBJ1-6	CASDKINSPLHF	TGTGCCTCCGACAAGATTAATTCACCCCTCCACTTT
TRBV7-8	14	few	.	TRBJ1-2	CASSARQVRYGYTF	TGTGCCAGCAGCGCCCGACAGGTCCGCTATGGCTACACCTTC
TRBV6-6	13	.	.	TRBJ1-5	CASTRHPLQPQHF	TGTGCCAGCACGAGACACCCGTTACAGCCCCAGCATTTT
TRBV11-1	17	once	TRBD2	TRBJ2-2	CASSSSTGGPLAGELFF	TGTGCCAGCAGCTCGTCGACGGGAGGGCCGTTGGCCGGGGAGCTGTTTTTT
TRBV28	14	.	TRBD2	TRBJ2-5	CASSSVGGSETQYF	TGTGCCAGCAGTTCCGTCGGGGGGTCAGAGACCCAGTACTTC
TRBV5-4	16	few	.	TRBJ2-3	CASSLGTYGSTDTQYF	TGTGCCAGCAGCTTGGGGACTTATGGGAGCACAGATACGCAGTATTTT
TRBV6-6	12	.	TRBD1	TRBJ2-3	CASSPTGDTQYF	TGTGCCAGCAGCCCGACAGGGGATACGCAGTATTTT
TRBV5-1	15	.	TRBD1	TRBJ1-1	CASSLTGGQGTEAFF	TGCGCCAGCAGCTTGACAGGGGGCCAGGGCACTGAAGCTTTCTTT
TRBV18	12	.	.	TRBJ2-7	CASSPPGSEQYF	TGTGCCAGCTCACCTCCAGGGTCGGAGCAGTACTTC
TRBV19	16	.	TRBD1	TRBJ1-2	CASAGTGIGANYGYTF	TGTGCCAGCGCCGGGACAGGGATCGGAGCTAACTATGGCTACACCTTC
TRBV20-1	11	.	.	TRBJ2-7	CSASQGDEQYF	TGCAGTGCTAGTCAAGGGGACGAGCAGTACTTC
TRBV19	12	few	.	TRBJ1-1	CALGGERTEAFF	TGTGCCTTGGGGGGGGAAAGGACTGAAGCTTTCTTT
TRBV6-1	15	.	.	TRBJ1-5	CASSEVLRGHQPQHF	TGTGCCAGCAGTGAGGTACTCAGGGGCCACCAGCCCCAGCATTTT
TRBV9	15	once	.	TRBJ2-1	CASSSMGTGGGEQFF	TGTGCCAGCAGCTCGATGGGAACAGGGGGGGGTGAGCAGTTCTTC
TRBV11-2	15	.	.	TRBJ1-3	CASSSLSGSGNTIYF	TGTGCCAGCAGCTCCTTATCGGGGTCTGGAAACACCATATATTTT
TRBV12-2	15	few	.	TRBJ1-1	CASRLGQGSFTEAFF	TGTGCAAGTCGCTTGGGACAGGGAAGTTTCACTGAAGCTTTCTTT
TRBV2	10	.	.	TRBJ1-2	CASNRHGYTF	TGTGCCAGCAACCGGCACGGCTACACCTTC
TRBV11-2	16	few	.	TRBJ2-2	CASSFGGGTTTGELFF	TGTGCCAGCAGCTTCGGGGGAGGAACAACCACCGGGGAGCTGTTTTTT
TRBV2	16	.	TRBD2	TRBJ2-7	CASSAPEAGGRLEQYF	TGTGCCAGCAGTGCCCCAGAAGCGGGGGGCCGTCTCGAGCAGTACTTC
TRBV10-3	16	.	TRBD2	TRBJ2-1	CAIGTSGRVGYNEQFF	TGTGCCATCGGTACTAGCGGGAGGGTCGGCTACAATGAGCAGTTCTTC
TRBV4-2	18	.	.	TRBJ2-3	CASSQDPRGADPGDTQYF	TGTGCCAGCAGCCAAGACCCCCGGGGCGCGGACCCAGGAGATACGCAGTATTTT
TRBV7-9	12	.	.	TRBJ1-4	CASSSRGISLFF	TGTGCCAGCAGCTCTCGTGGCATCTCATTGTTTTTT
TRBV30	11	.	TRBD2	TRBJ2-5	CAGGEGETQYF	TGTGCCGGGGGGGAGGGGGAGACCCAGTACTTC